This TCR beta chain was sequenced in a study of blood T cell repertoires in COVID-19. Study-level background: The study drew acute and convalescent COVID-19 samples from the United States, Italy and Spain.

This CDR3 has 15 amino acids. J lost 0 bases, V lost 6 bases, and 6 bases had no gene match. Germline V lookup: CDR1 SEHNR, CDR2 FQNEAQ (reference sequence). Seattle's enrolled individuals joined amid active infection and were then monitored longitudinally. The authors' processing: Counts of nucleated cells, estimated from reference gene primer amplification, were obtained. Libraries were prepared by immunoSEQ multiplex PCR; TCRdb keeps only in-frame clonotypes and omits some of them. The V and J calls and clone size come from that table; D and trimming were worked out from the DNA. The table has about 150,000 clones, roughly 80% seen once.

The rearrangement links TRBV7-9 to TRBJ2-3; 7 nucleotides agree with TRBD1. This TCR came from a woman in her sixties or seventies with COVID-19, enrolled during active disease. The material sequenced was peripheral blood. CDR3 sequence (DNA): TGTGCCAGCAGAGCCGGGACAGCAAGCACAGATACGCAGTATTTT. It specifies CASRAGTASTDTQYF.